Given below is one T cell receptor (beta chain) in context. Its antigen is currently unknown. This sample was included in a study of T cell repertoires in cytomegalovirus infection. Whole-study context: It was the public TCR beta signatures that indicated both CMV infection and matching HLA type. Study observations and caveats: People with CMV and the relevant HLA were identified by cumulative public TCR beta family frequency. The study found HLA-C-restricted CMV-specific TCR beta clonotypes dominating the ex vivo response.

CDR3 length: 15 residues. Trimming removed 0 bases from V and 4 bases from J, with 13 bases in between. Germline V CDR1 and CDR2: MGHRA, YSYEKL. From the reads, TCRdb called clonotypes with MiXCR, one entry per CDR3 protein. The sample includes nearly 550,000 distinct CDR3 sequences, approximately 15% seen only once; the top ten take 20% to 30%. Sequenced input: CD8+ T cells from PBMCs. This chain uses TRBV4-1 with TRBJ2-7; no reliable D call. The receptor was derived from a human donor in good health (CMV status not recorded). Some clones in this sample may be carry-over from other donors' samples. CDR3 in amino acids: CASSQDESRPYEQYF. The CDR3 DNA follows: TGCGCCAGCAGCCAAGATGAGAGCCGACCTTACGAGCAGTACTTC.